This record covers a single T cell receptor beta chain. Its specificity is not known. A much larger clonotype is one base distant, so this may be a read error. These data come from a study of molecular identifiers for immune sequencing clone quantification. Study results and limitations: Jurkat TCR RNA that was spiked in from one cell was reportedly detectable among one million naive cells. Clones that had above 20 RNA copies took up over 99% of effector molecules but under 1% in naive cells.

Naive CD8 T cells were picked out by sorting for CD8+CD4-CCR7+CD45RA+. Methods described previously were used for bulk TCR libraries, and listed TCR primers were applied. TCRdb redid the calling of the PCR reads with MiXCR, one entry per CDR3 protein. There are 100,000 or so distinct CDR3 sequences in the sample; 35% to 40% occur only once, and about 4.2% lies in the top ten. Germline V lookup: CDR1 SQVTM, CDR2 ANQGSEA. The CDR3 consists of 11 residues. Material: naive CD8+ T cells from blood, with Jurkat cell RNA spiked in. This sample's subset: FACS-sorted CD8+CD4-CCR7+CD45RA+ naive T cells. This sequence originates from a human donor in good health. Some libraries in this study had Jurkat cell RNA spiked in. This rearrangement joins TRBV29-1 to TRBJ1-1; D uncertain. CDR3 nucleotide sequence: TGCATCGCTGAATTGGGTCCTGAAGCTTTCTTT. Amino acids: CIAELGPEAFF.